The 5 T cell receptor beta chains given below trace back to one sample, sequenced in a study of T-cell memory formation after mild COVID-19 (dated by TCRdb to the early 2020s). The library came from 5' RACE. This sample was sequenced with an Illumina NovaSeq 6000. TCRdb trimmed the raw reads at Q25, called clones with MiXCR and kept productive beta chains. Merged by CDR3 protein, the rows form single entries marked with the most common genes and DNA. The sample profile shows hundreds of thousands of distinct CDR3 sequences; approximately 13% of them were found once. 22% of the sample lies in the top ten. Sequenced material: PBMCs or a T cell subset sorted from them (not recorded which). The receptors here all came from a young man who had mild COVID-19 (a few samples of this study predate the infection). The sample titles of this study are shuffled in the database, so cell type and time point are left out; the donor was told from shared clones.

This clonotype showed up just a few times. The chain carries TRBV12-3 or TRBV12-4 and TRBJ2-2, with a weak D call TRBD1 (6 bases). Between the trimmed V and J ends, which lost 8 bases and 4 bases, there was a span of 17 bases. This CDR3 is built from 15 residues. CDR3 in amino acids: CASLGHRAATGELFF. CDR3 DNA: TGTGCCAGCTTGGGTCACAGGGCTGCCACCGGGGAGCTGTTTTTT.

This clonotype was recorded a few times. V is TRBV10-3 and J is TRBJ2-7, with D tentatively TRBD1 (5 bases). There are 10 residues in the CDR3. Germline V CDR1 and CDR2: ENHRY, SYGVKD. Trimming left V 6 bases short and J 11 bases short, with 11 bases between. In nucleotides, the CDR3 is TGTGCCATCAGCCCAGGGTGGGAGTACTTC. This sequence encodes CAISPGWEYF.

This clonotype was seen a handful of times. The rearrangement joins TRBV28 to TRBJ1-2; possibly TRBD1 for D (5 bases). The V gene lost 5 bases and the J gene lost 4 bases, with 11 bases spanning the gap. This CDR3 comprises 13 residues. In germline, CDR1 is MDHEN, CDR2 SYDVKM. The CDR3 reads CASSPTAAYGYTF. For the CDR3, the DNA is TGTGCCAGCAGTCCGACAGCTGCCTATGGCTACACCTTC.

This clonotype has a handful of counts. The CDR3 sequence: CASSVGDKARNYGYTF. The DNA for the CDR3 is TGTGCCAGCAGCGTAGGGGACAAAGCTCGGAACTATGGCTACACCTTC. This rearrangement joins TRBV9 to TRBJ1-2; D is perhaps TRBD1 (6 bases). V was clipped by 0 bases and J by 2 bases, with 14 bases between them. This CDR3 has 16 residues. Per the germline V gene, CDR1 is SGDLS and CDR2 is YYNGEE.

This clonotype has just a few counts. V is TRBV5-1 and J is TRBJ1-6; 7 positions agree with TRBD1. The CDR3 covers 14 residues. V trimming: 3 bases; J trimming: 7 bases; junction bases outside the gene matches: 4. Germline CDR1 reads SGHRS; CDR2 reads YFSETQ. The chain's CDR3 is CASSSAGGNSPLHF. The CDR3 nucleotides read TGCGCCAGCAGCTCGGCAGGGGGAAATTCACCCCTCCACTTT.